A single sample gave rise to the 5 T cell receptor beta chains below, sequenced in a study of blood T cell repertoires in COVID-19. Sequenced by immunoSEQ multiplex PCR; TCRdb stores in-frame clones only, minus some. The data show 5,000 to 5,500 clones, nearly 90% seen once. The sample consisted of peripheral blood. All receptors come from a woman aged 80 or over with acute or convalescent COVID-19.

J is TRBJ2-7 and V is TRBV7-2, with 11 bases that match TRBD1. Trimming cost V 0 bases and J 2 bases; bases outside gene matches: 0. Germline CDR1 is SGHTA and CDR2 is FQGNSA. CDR3 length: 15 residues. CDR3 bases: TGTGCCAGCAGCTTAGCGGGACAGGGGGCCTACGAGCAGTACTTC. This sequence encodes CASSLAGQGAYEQYF.

CDR3 sequence (DNA): TGTGCCAGCAGCGTGGGACAGATCCAAGAGACCCAGTACTTC. This gives the protein CASSVGQIQETQYF. The chain combines TRBV11-1 with TRBJ2-5; TRBD1 matches at 7 bases. The ends lost 5 bases at V and 1 base at J; junction bases unmatched: 4. This CDR3 is 14 amino acids long. Germline V CDR1 and CDR2: SGHAT, FQDESV (reference sequence).

This clone was counted a few times. The rearrangement uses TRBV9 and TRBJ1-3; D is unclear. The V and J ends lost 2 bases and 3 bases respectively, with 3 bases between them. The CDR3 is made up of 12 amino acids. The germline V gene has CDR1 SGDLS and CDR2 YYNGEE. The CDR3 DNA reads as TGTGCCAGCAGCGTTTATGGAAACACCATATATTTT. Amino acids: CASSVYGNTIYF.

This chain uses TRBV11-2 with TRBJ2-1; 10 bases fit TRBD2. The J segment lost 7 bases and the V segment lost 5 bases, leaving 11 bases of the junction unmatched. Germline V gene lookup returns CDR1 SGHAT and CDR2 FQNNGV. The CDR3 runs to 16 residues. The CDR3 region is CASSPVEAGGENEQFF. CDR3 coding DNA: TGTGCCAGCAGCCCCGTTGAAGCGGGGGGGGAGAATGAGCAGTTCTTC. Looking up the rest from reference TRBV11-2 and TRBJ2-1 gives the full variable domain: EAGVAQSPRYKIIEKRQSVAFWCNPISGHATLYWYQQILGQGPKLLIQFQNNGVVDDSQLPKDRFSAERLKGVDSTLKIQPAKLEDSAVYLCASSPVEAGGENEQFFGPGTRLTVL.

In this sample, this clone turned up a few times. The chain couples TRBV2 to TRBJ1-5; the D gene is possibly TRBD1 (5 bases). V lost 9 bases and J 0 bases, leaving 15 bases between the germline ends. Germline-derived CDR1 and CDR2 are SNHLY and FYNNEI. This CDR3 contains 15 residues. CDR3 sequence (DNA): TGTGCCAGGGGGCGTTCGCCCGGTAGCAATCAGCCCCAGCATTTT. This codes for CARGRSPGSNQPQHF.